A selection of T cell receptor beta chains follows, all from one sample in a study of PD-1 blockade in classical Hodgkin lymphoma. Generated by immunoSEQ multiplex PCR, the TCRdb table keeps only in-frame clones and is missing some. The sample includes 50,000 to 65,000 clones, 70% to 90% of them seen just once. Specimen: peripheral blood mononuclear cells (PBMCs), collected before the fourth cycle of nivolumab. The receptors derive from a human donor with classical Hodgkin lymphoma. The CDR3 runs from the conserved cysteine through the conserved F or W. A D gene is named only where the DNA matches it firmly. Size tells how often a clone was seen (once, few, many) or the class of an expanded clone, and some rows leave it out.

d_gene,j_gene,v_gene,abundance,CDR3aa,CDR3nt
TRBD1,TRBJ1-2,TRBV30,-,CAWSPLGQGPYGYTF,TGTGCCTGGAGTCCCCTAGGACAGGGTCCCTATGGCTACACCTTC
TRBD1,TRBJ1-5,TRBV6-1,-,CASSEWSGGGNQPQHF,TGTGCCAGCAGTGAATGGTCAGGGGGTGGCAATCAGCCCCAGCATTTT
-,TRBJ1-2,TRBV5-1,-,CASSQDDSYGYTF,TGCGCCAGCAGCCAGGACGACTCCTATGGCTACACCTTC
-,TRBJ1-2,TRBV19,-,CASSISRQGGGYTF,TGTGCCAGTAGTATCAGTCGGCAGGGCGGTGGCTACACCTTC
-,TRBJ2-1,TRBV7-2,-,CASSLGSAEAYNEQFF,TGTGCCAGCAGCTTAGGTAGCGCCGAGGCCTACAATGAGCAGTTCTTC
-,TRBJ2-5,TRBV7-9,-,CASSRRDAKETQYF,TGTGCCAGCAGCCGCCGGGACGCAAAAGAGACCCAGTACTTC
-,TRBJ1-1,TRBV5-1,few,CASSLEGANTEAFF,TGCGCCAGCAGCTTGGAAGGTGCGAACACTGAAGCTTTCTTT
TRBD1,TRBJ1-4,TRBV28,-,CASRSTGTVPGKLFF,TGTGCCAGCAGGTCTACCGGGACAGTGCCAGGAAAACTGTTTTTT
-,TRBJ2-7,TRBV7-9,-,CASRAQGATYEQYF,TGTGCCAGCAGAGCCCAAGGGGCTACCTACGAGCAGTACTTC
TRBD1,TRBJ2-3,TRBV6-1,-,CASSERTGGGTDTQYF,TGTGCCAGCAGTGAAAGGACAGGGGGCGGAACAGATACGCAGTATTTT
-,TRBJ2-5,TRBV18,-,CASSPPAWEETQYF,TGTGCCAGCTCACCACCCGCCTGGGAAGAGACCCAGTACTTC
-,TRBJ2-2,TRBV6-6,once,CASSYGQKNTGELFF,TGTGCCAGCAGTTACGGTCAGAAGAACACCGGGGAGCTGTTTTTT
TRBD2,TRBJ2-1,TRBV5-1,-,CASSLDPGGFSYNEQFF,TGCGCCAGCAGCTTGGACCCGGGGGGTTTCTCCTACAATGAGCAGTTCTTC
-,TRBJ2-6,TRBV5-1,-,CASSLAFGANVLTF,TGCGCCAGCAGCTTGGCGTTTGGGGCCAACGTCCTGACTTTC
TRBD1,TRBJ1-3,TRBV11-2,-,CASSSLTGTEGNTIYF,TGTGCCAGCAGCTCCCTGACCGGGACAGAGGGAAACACCATATATTTT
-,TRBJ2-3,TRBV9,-,CASSVGGTTDTQYF,TGTGCCAGCAGCGTAGGGGGGACCACAGATACGCAGTATTTT
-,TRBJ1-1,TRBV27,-,CASSFAGAAKNTEAFF,TGTGCCAGCAGTTTTGCAGGGGCTGCAAAGAACACTGAAGCTTTCTTT
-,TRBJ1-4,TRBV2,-,CANRRSRESLIGEKLFF,TGTGCCAACCGAAGATCCAGGGAAAGCTTAATTGGCGAAAAACTGTTTTTT
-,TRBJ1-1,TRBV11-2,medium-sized,CASSSTQGMNTEAFF,TGTGCCAGCAGCTCCACGCAGGGGATGAACACTGAAGCTTTCTTT
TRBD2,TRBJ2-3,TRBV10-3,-,CAISPASGGTDTQYF,TGTGCCATCAGCCCCGCTAGCGGGGGGACAGATACGCAGTATTTT
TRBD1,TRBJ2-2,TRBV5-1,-,CASRLTGGGKVGELFF,TGCGCCAGCAGGCTGACAGGGGGCGGAAAGGTCGGGGAGCTGTTTTTT
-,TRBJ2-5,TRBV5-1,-,CASSLAGGGETQYF,TGCGCCAGCAGCTTGGCGGGGGGCGGGGAGACCCAGTACTTC
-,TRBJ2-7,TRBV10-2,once,CASWDSGPSYEQYF,TGCGCCAGCTGGGATAGCGGCCCCTCCTACGAGCAGTACTTC
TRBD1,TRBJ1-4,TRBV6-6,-,CASSMTGESEKLFF,TGTGCCAGCAGTATGACAGGGGAGAGCGAAAAACTGTTTTTT
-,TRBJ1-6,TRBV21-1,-,CASCGTGRFRLPCESPLHF,TGTGCCAGCTGCGGGACAGGTCGATTTAGGCTCCCCTGTGAGTCACCCCTCCACTTT
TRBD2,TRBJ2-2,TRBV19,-,CASSMSFREVTFTGELFF,TGTGCCAGTAGTATGTCCTTTCGGGAGGTAACCTTCACCGGGGAGCTGTTTTTT
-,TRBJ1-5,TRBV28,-,CASSSQGQGLSNQPQHF,TGTGCCAGCAGTTCCCAGGGGCAGGGATTGAGCAATCAGCCCCAGCATTTT
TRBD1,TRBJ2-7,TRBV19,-,CASSIGLWGQTYEQYF,TGTGCCAGTAGTATTGGGCTTTGGGGACAGACCTACGAGCAGTACTTC
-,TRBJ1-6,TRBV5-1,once,CASSSVSTRSSYNSPLHF,TGCGCCAGCAGTTCCGTCTCAACACGGAGCTCCTATAATTCACCCCTCCACTTT
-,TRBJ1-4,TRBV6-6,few,CASMTDNEKLFF,TGTGCCAGCATGACAGATAATGAAAAACTGTTTTTT
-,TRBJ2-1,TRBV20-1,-,CSASGMGPRVF,TGCAGTGCTAGTGGCATGGGACCCCGGGTCTTC
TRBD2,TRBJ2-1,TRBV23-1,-,CASSQTGLAGDRQFF,TGCGCCAGCAGTCAAACGGGACTAGCGGGGGACCGGCAGTTCTTC
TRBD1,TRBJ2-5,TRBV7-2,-,CASSARTGVGQETQYF,TGTGCCAGCAGCGCGAGGACAGGGGTTGGGCAAGAGACCCAGTACTTC
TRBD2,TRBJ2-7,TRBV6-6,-,CASSPGGGTYEQYF,TGTGCCAGCAGTCCCGGGGGAGGGACCTACGAGCAGTACTTC
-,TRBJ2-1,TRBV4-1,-,CASSQNQDNEQFF,TGCGCCAGCAGCCAGAATCAGGATAATGAGCAGTTCTTC
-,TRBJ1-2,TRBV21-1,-,CASSKALRTGRILKGYTF,TGTGCCAGCAGCAAAGCGCTTCGTACTGGACGGATCCTTAAGGGCTACACCTTC
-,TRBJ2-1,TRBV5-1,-,CASSLAPYDYNEQFF,TGCGCCAGCAGCTTGGCCCCTTATGACTACAATGAGCAGTTCTTC
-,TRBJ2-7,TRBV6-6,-,CASSYGQLAYEQYF,TGTGCCAGCAGTTACGGGCAGCTCGCCTACGAGCAGTACTTC
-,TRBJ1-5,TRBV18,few,CASSKSGDNQPQHF,TGTGCCAGCTCAAAATCAGGGGACAATCAGCCCCAGCATTTT
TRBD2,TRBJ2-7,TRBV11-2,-,CASSIGLAASGEQYF,TGTGCCAGCAGCATTGGACTAGCGGCAAGTGGCGAGCAGTACTTC
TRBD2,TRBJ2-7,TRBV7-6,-,CASSLGGGAYEQYF,TGTGCCAGCAGCTTAGGGGGAGGGGCCTACGAGCAGTACTTC
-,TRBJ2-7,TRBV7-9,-,CASSLVGDAGQYF,TGTGCCAGCAGCTTAGTGGGCGACGCGGGGCAGTACTTC
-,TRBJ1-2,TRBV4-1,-,CASSPRDRYGYTF,TGCGCCAGCAGCCCGAGAGACAGATATGGCTACACCTTC